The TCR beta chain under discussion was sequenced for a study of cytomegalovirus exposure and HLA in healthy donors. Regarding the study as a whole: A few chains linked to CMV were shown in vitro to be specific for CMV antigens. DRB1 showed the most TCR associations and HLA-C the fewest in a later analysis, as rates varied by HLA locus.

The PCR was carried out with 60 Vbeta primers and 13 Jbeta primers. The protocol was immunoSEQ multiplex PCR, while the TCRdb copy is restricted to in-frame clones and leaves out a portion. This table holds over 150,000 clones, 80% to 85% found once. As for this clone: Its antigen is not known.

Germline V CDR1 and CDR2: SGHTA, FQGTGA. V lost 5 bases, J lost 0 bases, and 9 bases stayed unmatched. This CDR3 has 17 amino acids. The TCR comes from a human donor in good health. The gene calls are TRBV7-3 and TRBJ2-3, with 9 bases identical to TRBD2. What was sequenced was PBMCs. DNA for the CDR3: TGTGCCAGCAGCCCCCGGGGTAGCGGGGGAAGCACAGATACGCAGTATTTT. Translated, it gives CASSPRGSGGSTDTQYF. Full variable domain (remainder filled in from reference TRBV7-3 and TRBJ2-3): GAGVSQTPSNKVTEKGKYVELRCDPISGHTALYWYRQSLGQGPEFLIYFQGTGAADDSGLPNDRFFAVRPEGSVSTLKIQRTERGDSAVYLCASSPRGSGGSTDTQYFGPGTRLTVL.